A selection of T cell receptor beta chains follows, all from one sample in a study of blood T cell repertoires in COVID-19. Repertoires were generated with immunoSEQ multiplex PCR, while TCRdb's copy carries only in-frame clones and drops some. The sample contains roughly 190,000 clones, about nine tenths of which appear only once. Sequencing input: peripheral blood. The receptors here all came from a man in his 70s with acute or convalescent COVID-19. CDR3s include the opening cysteine and the closing phenylalanine or tryptophan. D genes are given only for firm matches.

>TRBV19|TRBD2
CASSRLAGGIEETQYF
>TRBV18|-
CASSSGTPQSYEQYF
>TRBV11-2|TRBD1
CASSLRDRNMNTEAFF
>TRBV19|-
CASSIPRHLNTEAFF
>TRBV2|TRBD2
CASSGASGVSGELFF
>TRBV2|TRBD1
CASSWGTAIEPQHF
>TRBV11-3|TRBD1
CASSFSTGGYGQYF
>TRBV12-5|-
CASGLPDQPQHF
>TRBV4-3|-
CASSQGGASTYEQYF
>TRBV2|TRBD1
CASSEADRGVRAFF
>TRBV4-3|-
CASSQDPRGGSNYGYTF
>TRBV11-2|-
CASSSFGGGNTIYF
>TRBV20-1|-
CSAFSQDTQYF
>TRBV15|-
CATSRDRYRDYGYTF
>TRBV11-2|-
CASSLTGNTEAFF
>TRBV7-3|TRBD2
CASSAGTSVYNEQFF
>TRBV28|TRBD1
CASRNRGHQETQYF
>TRBV7-2|-
CASSLVAGIRSPLHF
>TRBV5-7|-
CASSLGTDLSNQPQHF
>TRBV18|TRBD1
CASSPLGQSSYEQYF
>TRBV24-1|TRBD1
CATIQGARDKHPDTIYF
>TRBV2|TRBD2
CASSYVAGGSNEQFF
>TRBV29-1|-
CSVDYTVEAFF